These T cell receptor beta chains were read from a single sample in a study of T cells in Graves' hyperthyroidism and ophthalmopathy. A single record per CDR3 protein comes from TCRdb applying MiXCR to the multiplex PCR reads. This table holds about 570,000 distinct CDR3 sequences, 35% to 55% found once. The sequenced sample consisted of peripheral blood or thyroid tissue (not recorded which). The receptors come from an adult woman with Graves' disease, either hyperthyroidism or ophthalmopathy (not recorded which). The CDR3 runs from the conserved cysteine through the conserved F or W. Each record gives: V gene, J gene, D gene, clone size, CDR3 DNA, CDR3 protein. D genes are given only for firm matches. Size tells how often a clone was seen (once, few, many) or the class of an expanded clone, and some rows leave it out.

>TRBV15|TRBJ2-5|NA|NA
TGTGCCACCAGCAACCCCTGGATGGCAGGGAAGCAAGAGACCCAGTACTTC
CATSNPWMAGKQETQYF
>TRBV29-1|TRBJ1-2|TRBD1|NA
TGCAGCGTTGAAGATCGCCCGGGACAGGGGTACTATGGCTACACCTTC
CSVEDRPGQGYYGYTF
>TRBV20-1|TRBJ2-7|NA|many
TGCAGTGCCCCGGGCACGAGCTCCTACGAGCAGTACTTC
CSAPGTSSYEQYF
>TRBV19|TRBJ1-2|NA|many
TGTGCCAGTAGTATGGGCCCGACAGCCGATGGCTACACCTTC
CASSMGPTADGYTF
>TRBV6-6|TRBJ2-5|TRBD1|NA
TGTGCCAGCAGTGACGGACAGGGACATTGGCAGCCCCAGTACTTC
CASSDGQGHWQPQYF
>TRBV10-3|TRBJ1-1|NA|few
TGTGCCATCAGTGACGCCATGAACACTGAAGCTTTCTTT
CAISDAMNTEAFF
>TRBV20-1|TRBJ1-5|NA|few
TGCAGTGCTAACAAGGGAAGGGGTCAGCCCCAGCATTTT
CSANKGRGQPQHF
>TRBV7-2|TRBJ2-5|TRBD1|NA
TGTGCCAGCAGGCGTACCGGGACAGATGAAGAGACCCAGTACTTC
CASRRTGTDEETQYF
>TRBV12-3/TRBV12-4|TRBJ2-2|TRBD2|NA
TGTGCCAGCAGTGAGACTAGCGGGAGATCTTCCGGGGAGCTGTTTTTT
CASSETSGRSSGELFF
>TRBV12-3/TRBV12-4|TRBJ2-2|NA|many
TGTGCCAGCAGGGGCAGGGCGAACACCGGGGAGCTGTTTTTT
CASRGRANTGELFF
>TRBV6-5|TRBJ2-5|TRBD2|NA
TGTGCCAGCAGTTTGGAGGGAGGGCAGACCCAGTACTTC
CASSLEGGQTQYF
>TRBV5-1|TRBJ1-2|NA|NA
TGCGCCAGCAGCCGCTGGGGAGATACTTATGGCTACACCTTC
CASSRWGDTYGYTF
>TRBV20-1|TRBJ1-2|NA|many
TGCAGTGCTAGAGATCCTCGGGCAGGGGAAGGCTACACCTTC
CSARDPRAGEGYTF
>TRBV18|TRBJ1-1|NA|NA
TGTGCCAGCTCACCACCGACAGCGAACACTGAAGCTTTCTTT
CASSPPTANTEAFF
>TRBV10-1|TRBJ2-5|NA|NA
TGCGCCAGCAGTGAGAATTTGGAGACCCAGTACTTC
CASSENLETQYF
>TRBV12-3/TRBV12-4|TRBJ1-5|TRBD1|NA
TGTGCCAGCAGCCGACAGGGGGCAATGAATCAGCCCCAGCATTTT
CASSRQGAMNQPQHF
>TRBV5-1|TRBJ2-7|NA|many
TGCGCCAGCAGCTTGGGGGCAGGACCGCTACTCTACGAGCAGTACTTC
CASSLGAGPLLYEQYF
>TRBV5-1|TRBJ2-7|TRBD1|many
TGCGCCAGCAGCCGCCGGGACAGCTCCTACGAGCAGTACTTC
CASSRRDSSYEQYF
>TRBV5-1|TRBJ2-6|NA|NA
TGCGCCAGCAGCTTGGAAACTGGGGCCAACGTCCTGACTTTC
CASSLETGANVLTF
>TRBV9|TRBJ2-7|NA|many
TGTGCCAGCAGCGTAGCGGTTCGAACCCTCCCGTCAGAGCAGTACTTC
CASSVAVRTLPSEQYF
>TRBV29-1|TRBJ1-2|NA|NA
TGCAGCGTTGTATATGACACTCGGAACACTGAAGCTTTGCAGGGAAGCGGGTACACCTTC
CSVVYDTRNTEALQGSGYTF
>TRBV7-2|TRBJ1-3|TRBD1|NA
TGTGCCAGCAGCCCGCCCTGGACAGGATTCTCTGGAAACACCATATATTTT
CASSPPWTGFSGNTIYF
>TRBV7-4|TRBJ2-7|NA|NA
TGTGCCAGCAGCTTAGCGATCGGAAACTACGAGCAGTACTTC
CASSLAIGNYEQYF
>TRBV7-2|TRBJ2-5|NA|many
TGTGCCGGCAGCTTATTCCGGGGGTACCAAGAGACCCAGTACTTC
CAGSLFRGYQETQYF
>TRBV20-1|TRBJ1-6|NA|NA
TGCAGTGCTAGAGGTTCGCTAGCGGGAAACGATAATTCACCCCTCCACTTT
CSARGSLAGNDNSPLHF
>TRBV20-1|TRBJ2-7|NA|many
TGCAGTGCTAGGGATCTAGCGAAATCCTACGAGCAGTACTTC
CSARDLAKSYEQYF
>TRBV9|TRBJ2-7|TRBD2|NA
TGTGCCAGCAGCGTGGGGGCACTAGCGGGAGCCTCCTACGAGCAGTACTTC
CASSVGALAGASYEQYF
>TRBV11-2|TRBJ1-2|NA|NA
TGTGCCAGCGGCGGGGCAGACTATGGCTACACCTTC
CASGGADYGYTF
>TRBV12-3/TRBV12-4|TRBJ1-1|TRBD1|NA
TGTGCCAGCAGTTTATTGGGGACAGGGGGAACTGAAGCTTTCTTT
CASSLLGTGGTEAFF
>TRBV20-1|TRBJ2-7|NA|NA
TGCAGTGCTAAGGACCAGACCTCCTACGAGCAGTACTTC
CSAKDQTSYEQYF
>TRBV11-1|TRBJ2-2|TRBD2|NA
TGTGCCAGCAGCTGGGGGGGACCGCGGGAGCCAACCGGGGAGTTGTTTTTT
CASSWGGPREPTGELFF
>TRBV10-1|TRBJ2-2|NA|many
TGCGCCAGCAGTGAGTCGTCGGGGATTGCCGGGGAGCTGTTTTTT
CASSESSGIAGELFF
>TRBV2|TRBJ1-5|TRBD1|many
TGTGCCAGTGCGAACAGGGGGTTTAATCAGCCCCAGCATTTT
CASANRGFNQPQHF
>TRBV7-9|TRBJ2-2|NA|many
TGTGCCAGCAGACCCTCCCCGGCCCGAGAGAACACCGGGGAGCTGTTTTTT
CASRPSPARENTGELFF
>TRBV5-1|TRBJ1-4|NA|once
TGCGCCAGCAGCGAGGACGGGACCTACGAAAAACTGTTTTTT
CASSEDGTYEKLFF
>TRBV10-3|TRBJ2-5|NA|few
TGTGCCATCAGTGCTCCCGGTCCTTGGGAAGAGACCCAGTACTTC
CAISAPGPWEETQYF
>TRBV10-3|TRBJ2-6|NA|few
TGTGCCATCAGTGAGGTCTCTGGGGCCAACGTCCTGACTTTC
CAISEVSGANVLTF
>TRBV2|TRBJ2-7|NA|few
TGTGCCAGCAGCGTCAGGGAGTGGTACGAGCAGTACTTC
CASSVREWYEQYF
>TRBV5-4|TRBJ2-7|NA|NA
TGTGCCGGCAGCTTGGTTGGCGGCAGTTCATACGAGCAGTACTTC
CAGSLVGGSSYEQYF